The present entry profiles one TCR beta chain with its context. The antigen remains unidentified. Each UMI harboured a 6-nucleotide sample barcode and was appended via template switching. TCRdb reprocessed the 5' RACE reads and reports one entry per CDR3 protein, with no DNA. The listing contains about 130,000 distinct CDR3 sequences. The data derive from a study of monozygotic twins with inflammatory bowel disease. Study-wide points: Twins with IBD had fewer clonotypes in common with others than healthy twins, particularly during disease activity.

This sequence originates from a human donor with ulcerative colitis or Crohn's disease, or a healthy co-twin of an affected twin (not recorded which). Sample: blood.

CDR3 region: CASSLPSGAHRETQYF. This chain uses TRBV12-3 or TRBV12-4 with TRBJ2-5; TCRdb selects TRBD2, and the lack of DNA leaves this call unchecked. The CDR3 runs 16 residues.